One and the same sample provided the 17 T cell receptor beta chains below, sequenced in a study of T cells in women clearing cervical HPV infection. The protocol was immunoSEQ multiplex PCR, while the TCRdb copy is restricted to in-frame clones and leaves out a portion. The table counts approximately 44,000 clones; 0.95% to 1.5% lies in the top ten. Sample: blood buffy coat. The receptors were sampled from a woman aged 18 to 75 with a cervical HPV16 infection that either progressed to CIN3+ or cleared (not recorded which).

Concerning this clone itself: The read terminates 3 residues before the CDR3 end, so the remaining end is supplied by the germline J gene. The rearrangement uses TRBV6-1 and TRBJ1-2; tentatively, D is TRBD1 (5 bases). Germline values: CDR1 MNHNS, CDR2 SASEGT. This CDR3 is 13 amino acids long. Incomplete CDR3 DNA: TGTGCCAGCAGTGAACATCAGGGTTACGAC. Protein product: CASSEHQGYD. The entire CDR3 sequence reads CASSEHQGYDYTF.

Comment on this clone: The CDR3 end lies 3 residues beyond the end of the read and is filled in from the germline J gene. The chain combines TRBV20-1 with TRBJ2-2, with TRBD2 matching over 12 bases. J gave up 5 bases and V 6 bases, and 7 bases lay outside the gene matches. The CDR3 length is 15 residues. In germline, CDR1 is DFQATT, CDR2 SNEGSKA (reference sequence). CDR3 DNA (partial): TGCAGTGCAGAATCCGGGACTAGCGGGACCGGGGAG. Protein: CSAESGTSGTGE. The CDR3, in full, reads CSAESGTSGTGELFF.

With respect to this clone: The DNA ends 3 residues before the CDR3 does, and the rest of the CDR3 is filled in from the germline J gene. The J gene is TRBJ2-3, the V gene TRBV5-1; possibly TRBD1 for D (5 bases). CDR1 is SGHRS and CDR2 is YFSETQ in the germline V gene. CDR3 size: 14 residues. Trimming removed 4 bases from V and 4 bases from J, with 13 bases in between. The CDR3 DNA, read in part, is TGCGCCAGCAGCCCCACCGAAGGGGCAGATACG. It codes for CASSPTEGADT. The whole CDR3 protein is CASSPTEGADTQYF.

Of note for this clone: The read terminates 3 residues before the CDR3 end, so the remaining end is supplied by the germline J gene. This rearrangement joins TRBV7-3 to TRBJ1-1; no reliable D call. The germline V gene has CDR1 SGHTA and CDR2 FQGTGA. CDR3 length: 14 residues. The CDR3 loop is CASSLPDATDTAFF. The sequenced CDR3 bases are TGTGCCAGCAGCTTACCCGACGCCACAGATACG.

Worth noting for this clone: The read terminates 3 residues ahead of where the CDR3 ends, so the germline J gene completes it. The rearrangement uses TRBV6-2 or TRBV6-3 and TRBJ1-2; 10 bases align to TRBD1. The CDR3 covers 16 residues. Germline CDR1 and CDR2: MNHEY and SVGEGT. The junction had 16 bases not matched to a gene; V was cut back by 8 bases and J by 7 bases. The CDR3 reads CASARWGGQGGSGYTF. The DNA read from the CDR3 is TGTGCCAGCGCCCGATGGGGCGGACAGGGGGGGAGTGGC.

The CDR3 is CAWRGIRLEGPTYNDYTF. The sequenced part of the CDR3 DNA is TGTGCCTGGAGGGGTATCCGTTTGGAGGGGCCTACCTACAATGAC. The chain uses TRBV30 and TRBJ1-2, with D possibly matching TRBD1 (5 bases). The missing CDR3 end, 3 residues past where the read stops, is filled in from the germline J gene. Germline lookup yields CDR1 GTSNPN and CDR2 SVGIG (reference sequence). The CDR3 extends over 18 amino acids.

The sequenced CDR3 bases are TGTGCCTGGAGCAGGGGGCTCTACAATGAG. It translates to CAWSRGLYNE. The whole CDR3 protein reads CAWSRGLYNEQFF. J is TRBJ2-1 and V is TRBV30, with TRBD1 identical over 8 bases. The DNA ends 3 residues before the CDR3 does, and the rest of the CDR3 is filled in from the germline J gene. Germline CDR1 is GTSNPN and CDR2 is SVGIG (reference sequence). Unmatched junction bases numbered 1, after V lost 3 bases and J lost 3 bases. There are 13 residues in the CDR3. The entire variable domain, with the rest obtained from reference TRBV30 and TRBJ2-1, is as follows: SQTIHQWPATLVQPVGSPLSLECTVEGTSNPNLYWYRQAAGRGLQLLFYSVGIGQISSEVPQNLSASRPQDRQFILSSKKLLLSDSGFYLCAWSRGLYNEQFFGPGTRLTVL.

Note on this clone: The missing CDR3 end, 3 residues past where the read stops, is filled in from the germline J gene. The V gene is TRBV5-4, the J gene TRBJ1-1, with D maybe TRBD1 (5 bases). V was shortened by 3 bases and J by 2 bases, with 14 bases between the two germline ends. Germline V lookup: CDR1 SGHNT, CDR2 YYREEE (reference sequence). This CDR3 is 15 amino acids long. CDR3 sequence: CASSSSNQGNTEAFF. CDR3 DNA (partial): TGTGCCAGCAGCTCCTCTAACCAGGGCAACACTGAA. Full variable domain (missing parts from reference TRBV5-4 and TRBJ1-1): ETGVTQSPTHLIKTRGQQVTLRCSSQSGHNTVSWYQQALGQGPQFIFQYYREEENGRGNFPPRFSGLQFPNYSSELNVNALELDDSALYLCASSSSNQGNTEAFFGQGTRLTVV.

Note on this clone: The CDR3 end lies 3 residues beyond the end of the read and is filled in from the germline J gene. V and J are TRBV7-2 and TRBJ2-7, with TRBD2 matching 8 bases. CDR3 length: 14 amino acids. Germline CDR1 reads SGHTA; CDR2 reads FQGNSA. The ends lost 1 base at V and 5 bases at J; junction bases unmatched: 4. CDR3 region: CASSLVLAVHEQYF. The CDR3 bases that were read are TGTGCCAGCAGCTTAGTACTAGCGGTCCACGAG.

A note on this clone: The missing CDR3 end, 3 residues past where the read stops, is filled in from the germline J gene. This rearrangement joins TRBV20-1 to TRBJ2-5; maybe TRBD1 (6 bases). The CDR3 spans 13 residues. V lost 2 bases and J lost 2, with 9 bases in between. Germline V gene data show CDR1 as DFQATT and CDR2 as SNEGSKA (reference sequence). CDR3 bases read: TGCAGTGCTAGACAGGGGTGGCAAGAGACC. Translated, it gives CSARQGWQET. The entire CDR3 protein is CSARQGWQETQYF.

As regards this clone: The observed sequence ends 3 residues before the CDR3 terminus, with the missing tail filled in from the germline J gene. V usage is TRBV5-1 and J usage is TRBJ1-1; possibly TRBD1 for D (5 bases). CDR1 is SGHRS, CDR2 YFSETQ, per germline. Trimming took 2 bases from V and 5 from J, leaving 10 bases between them. The CDR3 is 13 amino acids. The CDR3 loop reads CASSFGGRTEAFF. The sequenced part of the CDR3 DNA is TGCGCCAGCAGCTTCGGGGGACGTACTGAA.

Remarks on this clone: From the germline J gene comes the end of the CDR3, since the read stops 3 residues before it. This chain uses TRBV10-3 with TRBJ2-2, with D tentatively TRBD2 (6 bases). The CDR3 runs 13 residues. V dropped 5 bases and J dropped 5 bases, with 9 bases sitting between them. Germline V lookup: CDR1 ENHRY, CDR2 SYGVKD. The CDR3 sequence: CAISRLETGELFF. Incomplete CDR3 DNA: TGTGCCATCAGTAGACTAGAGACCGGGGAG.

Of note for this clone: The read comes to an end 3 residues before the CDR3 does, leaving the germline J gene to fill in the end. The V gene is TRBV30, the J gene TRBJ2-1; D is unresolved. There are 12 residues in the CDR3. V was trimmed by 4 bases and J by 3 bases, leaving 7 bases between them. CDR1 is GTSNPN and CDR2 is SVGIG in the germline V gene (reference sequence). The CDR3 sequence: CAWNPYYNEQFF. CDR3 bases read: TGTGCCTGGAACCCCTACTACAATGAG.

Concerning this clone itself: Read sequence stops 3 residues before the CDR3 end, and the germline J gene provides the missing end. The chain links TRBV6-1 to TRBJ1-6; 8 bases are shared with TRBD1. Germline V gene sequence: CDR1 MNHNS, CDR2 SASEGT. The CDR3 is 15 amino acids. Trimming removed 0 bases from V and 8 bases from J; junction bases left unmatched: 3. CDR3 DNA, as far as it was read: TGTGCCAGCAGTGAAGCTTACAGGGGGGATTCACCC. Protein sequence: CASSEAYRGDSP. The entire CDR3 reads CASSEAYRGDSPLHF.

Details on this clone: The DNA ends 3 residues before the CDR3 does, and the rest of the CDR3 is filled in from the germline J gene. This sequence joins TRBV30 and TRBJ2-5; D may be TRBD1 (6 bases). CDR1 and CDR2 from the germline V gene are GTSNPN and SVGIG (reference sequence). V was trimmed by 4 bases and J by 1 base, leaving 10 bases between them. The CDR3 is 13 residues long. CDR3 region: CAWKGRGQETQYF. The sequenced CDR3 bases are TGTGCCTGGAAGGGCAGGGGCCAAGAGACC.

Partial CDR3 DNA: TGCGCCAGCAGCTTGAGGGGCCAGGGGTACGATGGC. This translates into CASSLRGQGYDG. The complete CDR3 sequence is CASSLRGQGYDGYTF. The gene calls are TRBV5-1 and TRBJ1-2; possible D gene TRBD1, 6 bases. The CDR3 end falls 3 residues outside the read, so it is completed with the germline J gene. The germline V gene encodes CDR1 SGHRS and CDR2 YFSETQ. The CDR3 is made up of 15 amino acids. V dropped 1 base and J dropped 6 bases, with 16 bases sitting between them.

With regard to this clone: One junction end disagrees with the germline gene, perhaps due to a read error. The DNA ends 3 residues before the CDR3 does, and the rest of the CDR3 is filled in from the germline J gene. The same CDR3 also results from other DNA sequences found in this sample. This chain joins TRBV7-9 and TRBJ1-3, with TRBD1 as a possible D gene (6 bases). Germline CDR1 SEHNR, CDR2 FQNEAQ (reference sequence). This CDR3 spans 15 amino acids. The covered CDR3 bases are TGTGCCAGCAGCACAAACAGGGTCCCTGGAAACACA. Encoded protein: CASSTNRVPGNT. The full CDR3 sequence reads CASSTNRVPGNTIYF.